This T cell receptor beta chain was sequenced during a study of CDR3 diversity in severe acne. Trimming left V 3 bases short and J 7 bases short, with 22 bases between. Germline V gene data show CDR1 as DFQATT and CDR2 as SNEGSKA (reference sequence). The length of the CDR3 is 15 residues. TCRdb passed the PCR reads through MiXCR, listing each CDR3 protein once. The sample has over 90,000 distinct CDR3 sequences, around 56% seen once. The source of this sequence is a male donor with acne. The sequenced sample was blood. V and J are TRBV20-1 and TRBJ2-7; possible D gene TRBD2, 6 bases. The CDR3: CSARPSGLRLGEQYF. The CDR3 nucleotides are TGCAGTGCTAGGCCGTCGGGACTCCGCTTGGGGGAGCAGTACTTC.